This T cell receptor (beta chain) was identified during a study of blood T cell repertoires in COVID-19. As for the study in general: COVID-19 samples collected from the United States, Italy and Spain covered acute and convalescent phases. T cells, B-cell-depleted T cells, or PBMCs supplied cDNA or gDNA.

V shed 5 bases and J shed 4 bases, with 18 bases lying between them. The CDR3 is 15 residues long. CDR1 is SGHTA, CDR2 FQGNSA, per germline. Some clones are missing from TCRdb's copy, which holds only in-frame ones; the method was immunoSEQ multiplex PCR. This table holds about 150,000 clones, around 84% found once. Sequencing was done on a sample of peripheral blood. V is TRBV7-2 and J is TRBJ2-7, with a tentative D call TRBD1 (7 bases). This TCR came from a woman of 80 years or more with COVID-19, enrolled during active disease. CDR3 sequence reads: CASSTYPGGFYEQYF. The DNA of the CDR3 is TGTGCCAGCAGCACTTATCCAGGGGGGTTTTACGAGCAGTACTTC.